This T cell receptor (beta chain) came from a study of T-cell memory formation after mild COVID-19. Study-wide context: TCR clusters were mostly donor specific.

This clonotype has more than one count but fewer than ten. Its antigen remains unknown. Trimming cost V 5 bases and J 6 bases; bases outside gene matches: 9. The CDR3 contains 14 residues. The V gene's germline CDR1 is SGHTA and CDR2 FQGTGA. Study-level points and caveats: Shrinking CD4+ clones resided mostly in CM and EM, and CD8+ ones in EMRA. Clones contracting day 15 to 85 were balanced CD4/CD8; later expanders leaned CD4+.

TCRdb fed the 5' RACE reads into MiXCR, producing one record per CDR3 protein. Of 550,000 to 600,000 distinct CDR3 sequences listed, 15% to 20% are singletons. The chain uses TRBV7-3 and TRBJ1-1, with 7 bases matching TRBD1. Source material: PBMCs or a T cell subset sorted from them (not recorded which). This TCR was recovered from an adult woman who had mild COVID-19 (a few samples of this study predate the infection). Cell type and time point are not known. The CDR3 loop reads CASSHDRVGAEAFF. The CDR3 nucleotides are TGTGCCAGCAGCCACGACAGGGTTGGTGCTGAAGCTTTCTTT.